Following are 24 T cell receptor beta chains from one sample sequenced in a study of blood T cell repertoires in COVID-19. Sequencing was performed with immunoSEQ multiplex PCR; in TCRdb, only in-frame clones are kept and a portion is missing. This sample has roughly 300,000 clones, with under 90% found just once. Sequencing used PBMCs or T cells enriched from blood (not recorded which). The receptor set was obtained from a young woman who had recovered from COVID-19.

This chain links TRBV2 with TRBJ1-4; maybe TRBD1 (5 bases). Germline V lookup: CDR1 SNHLY, CDR2 FYNNEI. V dropped 6 bases and J dropped 7 bases, with 15 bases sitting between them. The CDR3 totals 14 residues. The CDR3, as DNA: TGTGCCAGCAGAAGCCAGGGTAATGGTGAAAAACTGTTTTTT. This codes for CASRSQGNGEKLFF.

J is TRBJ1-2 and V is TRBV4-1; D remains ambiguous. The CDR3 is made up of 16 amino acids. CDR1 is MGHRA, CDR2 YSYEKL, per germline. The V and J ends lost 0 bases and 4 bases respectively, with 15 bases between them. The CDR3 here is CASSQDVSRDGYGYTF. CDR3 coding DNA: TGCGCCAGCAGCCAAGATGTTTCGAGGGATGGCTATGGCTACACCTTC.

The V and J genes are TRBV9 and TRBJ2-1, with 10 bases fitting TRBD1. The CDR3 extends over 17 amino acids. The germline V gene encodes CDR1 SGDLS and CDR2 YYNGEE. With 0 bases clipped from V and 1 base from J, the junction kept 4 bases outside the gene matches. This CDR3 reads CASSVVGTGESYNEQFF. For the CDR3, the DNA is TGTGCCAGCAGCGTAGTTGGGACAGGGGAATCCTACAATGAGCAGTTCTTC.

On this clone: Distinct nucleotide sequences in the sample also encode this CDR3. This chain connects TRBV30 to TRBJ1-2; the match to TRBD1 covers 7 bases. The CDR3 runs to 12 residues. The V segment lost 1 base and the J segment 4 bases; nucleotides outside the gene matches: 0. Germline V gene data show CDR1 as GTSNPN and CDR2 as SVGIG (reference sequence). The CDR3 nucleotides are TGTGCCTGGAGTGGACAGGGCTATGGCTACACCTTC. It translates to CAWSGQGYGYTF.

This chain links TRBV5-4 with TRBJ2-7; D possibly corresponds to TRBD1 (6 bases). The CDR3 contains 15 residues. Germline lookup yields CDR1 SGHNT and CDR2 YYREEE (reference sequence). V lost 4 bases, J lost 5 bases, and 19 bases lay in between. CDR3 residues: CASSPIAGARNEQYF. CDR3 bases: TGTGCCAGCAGCCCTATTGCAGGGGCAAGGAACGAGCAGTACTTC.

V gene TRBV5-6 combines with J gene TRBJ1-1; D is undetermined. The CDR3 length is 14 residues. V shed 6 bases and J shed 0 bases, with 12 bases lying between them. Germline V gives CDR1 SGHDT, CDR2 YYEEEE. In nucleotides, the CDR3 is TGTGCCAGCACCGGACTCGGGGTGAACACTGAAGCTTTCTTT. It encodes CASTGLGVNTEAFF. The complete variable domain, with remaining parts taken from reference TRBV5-6 and TRBJ1-1, reads DAGVTQSPTHLIKTRGQQVTLRCSPKSGHDTVSWYQQALGQGPQFIFQYYEEEERQRGNFPDRFSGHQFPNYSSELNVNALLLGDSALYLCASTGLGVNTEAFFGQGTRLTVV.

The V call is TRBV28, the J call TRBJ2-7; 12 bases are shared with TRBD2. CDR1 is MDHEN, CDR2 SYDVKM, per germline. V lost 5 bases to trimming and J lost 9 bases; unmatched junction nucleotides: 11. CDR3 length equals 15 residues. The CDR3 DNA is TGTGCCAGCAGTACTATGGGGACTAGCGGGTTGGGGCAGTACTTC. It specifies CASSTMGTSGLGQYF.

This clone was observed a single time. The CDR3 sequence is CASSHPEGGTEAFF. CDR3 coding DNA: TGTGCCAGCAGCCATCCCGAAGGGGGCACTGAAGCTTTCTTT. V and J are TRBV3-1 (or the pseudogene TRBV3-2) and TRBJ1-1; tentatively, D is TRBD1 (6 bases). Trimming pared 3 bases from V and 4 bases from J, leaving 12 bases between. Germline lookup yields CDR1 LGHDT and CDR2 YNNKEL (reference sequence). The length of the CDR3 is 14 residues.

CDR3 in amino acids: CASSERTGDYGYTF. In DNA, the CDR3 is TGTGCCAGCAGTGAGCGGACAGGCGATTATGGCTACACCTTC. This sequence joins TRBV6-1 and TRBJ1-2, with TRBD1 identical over 7 bases. Germline-derived CDR1 and CDR2 are MNHNS and SASEGT. The CDR3 runs to 14 residues. Unmatched junction bases numbered 6, after V lost 3 bases and J lost 5 bases.

This chain connects TRBV30 to TRBJ1-2; D may be TRBD1 (6 bases). From germline, CDR1 is GTSNPN and CDR2 SVGIG (reference sequence). The CDR3 length is 15 residues. The germline V and J ends were trimmed by 0 bases and 2 bases, with 13 bases remaining between them. CDR3 sequence (DNA): TGTGCCTGGAGTGTAAAGGACAGATTAAACTATGGCTACACCTTC. Amino acids: CAWSVKDRLNYGYTF.

This sequence joins TRBV6-5 and TRBJ2-7, with 9 nucleotides matching TRBD2. Germline V CDR1 and CDR2: MNHEY, SVGAGI. V was clipped by 0 bases and J by 6 bases; unmatched bases: 9. There are 16 residues in the CDR3. CDR3 nucleotides: TGTGCCAGCAGTTACTCGGGTAGCGGGAGCGTAGGCGAGCAGTACTTC. Amino acids: CASSYSGSGSVGEQYF.

The rearrangement uses TRBV4-2 and TRBJ1-3; D possibly corresponds to TRBD1 (6 bases). The germline V gene has CDR1 LGHNA and CDR2 YNFKEQ. This CDR3 has 16 amino acids. Trimming pared 0 bases from V and 4 bases from J, leaving 13 bases between. The CDR3 DNA reads TGTGCCAGCAGCCAAGATCCCCCGGGGGGCGGAAACACCATATATTTT. Translating it yields CASSQDPPGGGNTIYF.

The gene calls are TRBV13 and TRBJ2-7, with 7 bases fitting TRBD1. V dropped 0 bases and J dropped 3; count of bases not matched to a gene: 2. The germline gives CDR1 PRHDT, CDR2 FYEKMQ (reference sequence). The CDR3 extends over 14 amino acids. CDR3 coding DNA: TGTGCCAGCAGCTTAGGGCAGGGGGACTACGAGCAGTACTTC. Translation: CASSLGQGDYEQYF.

The CDR3: CASSEALQIYEQYF. In nucleotides, the CDR3 is TGTGCCAGCAGTGAAGCGCTACAGATCTACGAGCAGTACTTC. This chain connects TRBV6-1 to TRBJ2-7; no reliable D call. V lost 0 bases and J lost 3, with 9 bases in between. There are 14 residues in the CDR3. The V gene's germline CDR1 is MNHNS and CDR2 SASEGT.

The J gene is TRBJ2-7, the V gene TRBV27; 8 bases map to TRBD1. The germline V gene encodes CDR1 MNHEY and CDR2 SMNVEV (reference sequence). Trimming took 3 bases from V and 2 from J; bases not matched to a gene: 6. The CDR3 spans 15 residues. The CDR3 region is CASSFSGTGPYEQYF. As DNA, the CDR3 is TGTGCCAGCAGTTTCTCCGGGACAGGACCCTACGAGCAGTACTTC.

V usage is TRBV4-2 and J usage is TRBJ2-7, with D maybe TRBD1 (6 bases). Germline V gives CDR1 LGHNA, CDR2 YNFKEQ. V lost 2 bases and J 5 bases, leaving 7 bases between the germline ends. The CDR3 has 12 amino acids. DNA for the CDR3: TGTGCCAGCAGCCAAAACAGGGACGAGCAGTACTTC. Protein: CASSQNRDEQYF.

The genes are TRBV7-9 and TRBJ2-5; a weak D match, TRBD2 (6 bases). CDR3 size: 15 residues. Germline V lookup: CDR1 SEHNR, CDR2 FQNEAQ (reference sequence). Trimming shortened V by 3 bases and J by 5 bases, and 16 bases separated the two germline ends. CDR3 bases: TGTGCCAGCAGCTTGTCGGGAGTGTTACGGGAGACCCAGTACTTC. This gives the protein CASSLSGVLRETQYF.

The chain joins TRBV7-6 to TRBJ2-3, with D possibly TRBD2 on 7 matching bases. In germline, CDR1 is SGHVS, CDR2 FNYEAQ. Trimming cost V 5 bases and J 6 bases, with 21 bases left between them. The CDR3 is 16 amino acids. The CDR3 sequence is CASSPQSGGGVDTQYF. For the CDR3, the DNA is TGTGCCAGCAGCCCACAGAGTGGAGGGGGGGTTGATACGCAGTATTTT.

The chain employs TRBV4-1 and TRBJ1-4; 8 nucleotides match TRBD1. The CDR3 totals 16 residues. The germline CDR1 and CDR2 sequences are MGHRA and YSYEKL. The J segment lost 4 bases and the V segment lost 3 bases, leaving 7 bases of the junction unmatched. This chain's CDR3 is CASSQERTGGNEKLFF. Here the CDR3 DNA reads TGCGCCAGCAGCCAGGAACGAACAGGGGGTAATGAAAAACTGTTTTTT.

This rearrangement joins TRBV30 to TRBJ2-7, with 11 bases identical to TRBD1. CDR3 length: 14 amino acids. The germline V gene encodes CDR1 GTSNPN and CDR2 SVGIG (reference sequence). V was clipped by 2 bases and J by 3 bases; unmatched bases: 3. The CDR3 region has the DNA TGTGCCTGGAGTCGGGGACAGGGGGGCTACGAGCAGTACTTC. Encoded protein: CAWSRGQGGYEQYF.

The rearrangement links TRBV28 to TRBJ2-2; D remains unclear. The V gene's germline CDR1 is MDHEN and CDR2 SYDVKM. The CDR3 length is 15 residues. The V gene lost 6 bases and the J gene lost 3 bases, with 14 bases spanning the gap. As DNA, the CDR3 is TGTGCCAGCAGGGTCCTCCCCAGTTACACCGGGGAGCTGTTTTTT. Its translation is CASRVLPSYTGELFF.

The rearrangement joins TRBV25-1 to TRBJ2-7, with TRBD1 matching over 9 bases. The CDR3 consists of 16 residues. Germline V lookup: CDR1 MGHDK, CDR2 SYGVNS. With V trimmed by 4 bases and J by 3 bases, 10 bases remained unmatched. The DNA for the CDR3 is TGTGCCAGCAGTGGAGTAGTGGGGACAGGGTACTACGAGCAGTACTTC. The encoded protein is CASSGVVGTGYYEQYF.

The V gene is TRBV4-1, the J gene TRBJ1-2; TRBD1 might be the D (5 bases). The V gene's germline CDR1 is MGHRA and CDR2 YSYEKL. V lost 4 bases and J lost 7, with 16 bases in between. This CDR3 contains 14 residues. The CDR3 here is CASSRIPGTGGYTF. In DNA form, the CDR3 reads TGCGCCAGCAGCCGAATCCCAGGGACTGGTGGCTACACCTTC.

The V and J genes are TRBV2 and TRBJ1-1; D might be TRBD1 (6 bases). The CDR3 covers 11 residues. The germline CDR1 and CDR2 sequences are SNHLY and FYNNEI. Trimming removed 11 bases at V and 4 bases at J, with 11 bases between. CDR3 DNA: TGTGCCGTAACACAGGGCACTGAAGCTTTCTTT. Translation gives CAVTQGTEAFF.